These T cell receptor beta chains were read from a single sample in a study of cytotoxic CD8 clonotypes in ibrutinib-treated CLL. This table comes from immunoSEQ multiplex PCR, and its TCRdb copy is limited to in-frame clones, with some not included. This sample has roughly 130,000 clones, with 79% found just once. The sample here was PBMCs, taken after 12 months of ibrutinib treatment. These receptors all come from a human donor with chronic lymphocytic leukemia. The CDR3 runs from the conserved cysteine through the conserved F or W. The order of the fields is J gene, V gene, D gene, clone size, CDR3 DNA, CDR3 protein. The D gene is left open where the match is weak. Part of the rows lack a size; the others show once, few, many or a class for expanded clones.

>TRBJ2-5|TRBV7-6|-|-
TGTGCCAGCAGCTTAGCTTATAGGGGAGAGACCCAGTACTTC
CASSLAYRGETQYF
>TRBJ1-4|TRBV10-3|-|-
TGTGCCATCAGAGATCCAGGGATGGCTAATGAAAAACTGTTTTTT
CAIRDPGMANEKLFF
>TRBJ2-5|TRBV6-6|-|once
TGTGCCACCGAACAGGGCGGGGGCCAGTACTTC
CATEQGGGQYF
>TRBJ1-3|TRBV9|-|-
TGTGCCAGCAGCGCACCACAGGGAAGGTTCGACACCATATATTTT
CASSAPQGRFDTIYF
>TRBJ2-7|TRBV27|TRBD1|-
TGTGCCAGCAGTTTACGGGGACAGGGCTCCTACGAGCAGTACTTC
CASSLRGQGSYEQYF
>TRBJ2-5|TRBV6-5|-|-
TGTGCCAGCAGTTTTCAGGACCAAGAGACCCAGTACTTC
CASSFQDQETQYF
>TRBJ2-7|TRBV6-5|-|-
TGTGCCAGCAGTTACTCGAATTCAGGGTACTACTTC
CASSYSNSGYYF
>TRBJ1-2|TRBV5-8|-|-
TGTGCCAGCAGCTTGTGGGGGGCCGGTGGCTACACCTTC
CASSLWGAGGYTF
>TRBJ1-2|TRBV4-3|-|-
TGCGCCAGCAGCCAAGATTGGGCCGGGAACTATGGCTACACCTTC
CASSQDWAGNYGYTF
>TRBJ2-1|TRBV9|-|once
TGTGCCAGCAGCGAGCGGAGTGGGACCGCCGCGGGCGATGAGCAGTTCTTC
CASSERSGTAAGDEQFF
>TRBJ1-4|TRBV5-1|-|-
TGCGCCAGCAGCTTGCTTGGCTTTGACGAAAAACTGTTTTTT
CASSLLGFDEKLFF
>TRBJ2-3|TRBV7-2|-|-
TGTGCCAGCAGCGCCCGTTTGGCGGGGTGGACAGATACGCAGTATTTT
CASSARLAGWTDTQYF
>TRBJ2-7|TRBV6-6|-|-
TGTGCCAGCAGTTACTCGGTTGGGTCCTACGAGCAGTACTTC
CASSYSVGSYEQYF
>TRBJ1-2|TRBV5-1|TRBD1|-
TGCGCCAGCAGCTTTCATTCTGGACAGGGAGGTGGCTACACCTTC
CASSFHSGQGGGYTF
>TRBJ1-2|TRBV6-6|TRBD1|-
TGTGCCAGCAGTTACCCACGAGGACAGGGGACCTATGGCTACACCTTC
CASSYPRGQGTYGYTF
>TRBJ2-5|TRBV7-9|TRBD2|-
TGTGCCAGCAGCCAAGGGACTAGCGGAGCCATCGGGGAGACCCAGTACTTC
CASSQGTSGAIGETQYF
>TRBJ1-2|TRBV7-8|TRBD1|-
TGTGCCAGCAGCTTAGACGACAGGGGTGGCTATGGCTACACCTTC
CASSLDDRGGYGYTF
>TRBJ2-7|TRBV30|TRBD1|-
TGTGCCTGGAGTGTCGGACAGGGTGGAACCTACGAGCAGTACTTC
CAWSVGQGGTYEQYF
>TRBJ1-2|TRBV11-2|TRBD1|few
TGTGCCAGCAGCCCAGGACAGGGGCACACCTTC
CASSPGQGHTF
>TRBJ2-7|TRBV7-8|TRBD2|-
TGTGCCAGCAGCTTGGGAGCCGGGACTAGCGGAGCCTACGAGCAGTACTTC
CASSLGAGTSGAYEQYF
>TRBJ2-2|TRBV11-2|-|-
TGTGCCAGCAGCTACCGGGTCCGGGGCACCGGGGAGCTGTTTTTT
CASSYRVRGTGELFF
>TRBJ2-3|TRBV7-2|-|-
TGTGCCAGCCTTGGCTCTATTTCCACAGATACGCAGTATTTT
CASLGSISTDTQYF
>TRBJ1-2|TRBV27|TRBD1|-
TGTGCCAGCAGTTCGCAGGGGGCAGGCTATGGCTACACCTTC
CASSSQGAGYGYTF
>TRBJ1-2|TRBV6-5|-|-
TGTGCCAGCAGTTACTTTTCCTCAGGAACCTATGGCTACACCTTC
CASSYFSSGTYGYTF
>TRBJ2-7|TRBV27|-|-
TGTGCCAGCAGTTTGGGAAGGGCCTACGAGCAGTACTTC
CASSLGRAYEQYF
>TRBJ1-3|TRBV9|-|few
TGTGCCAGCAGCGTACAGTACTCTGGAAACACCATATATTTT
CASSVQYSGNTIYF
>TRBJ2-3|TRBV19|TRBD2|-
TGTGCCAGTAGTGTCCGGTTTAGCGGGAGCACAGATACGCAGTATTTT
CASSVRFSGSTDTQYF
>TRBJ1-2|TRBV19|TRBD1|-
TGTGCCAGTACCCCGGACAGGGGGCTAGGCTACACCTTC
CASTPDRGLGYTF
>TRBJ2-7|TRBV21-1|-|-
TGTGCCAGCAGGAAGGGGCGGGACCCTCCCGAGCAGTACTTC
CASRKGRDPPEQYF
>TRBJ1-1|TRBV19|TRBD1|-
TGTGCCAGTAGTACGGGGGACAGGGGGAACACTGAAGCTTTCTTT
CASSTGDRGNTEAFF
>TRBJ1-2|TRBV7-2|-|-
TGTGCCAGCAGCTTAGGCAGGATTACTAACTATGGCTACACCTTC
CASSLGRITNYGYTF
>TRBJ2-1|TRBV9|-|-
TGTGCCAGCAGCCAAGGGTGGGAGCAGTTCTTC
CASSQGWEQFF
>TRBJ2-7|TRBV19|-|-
TGTGCCAGTAGTATTCTCTTGAACTACGAGCAGTACTTC
CASSILLNYEQYF